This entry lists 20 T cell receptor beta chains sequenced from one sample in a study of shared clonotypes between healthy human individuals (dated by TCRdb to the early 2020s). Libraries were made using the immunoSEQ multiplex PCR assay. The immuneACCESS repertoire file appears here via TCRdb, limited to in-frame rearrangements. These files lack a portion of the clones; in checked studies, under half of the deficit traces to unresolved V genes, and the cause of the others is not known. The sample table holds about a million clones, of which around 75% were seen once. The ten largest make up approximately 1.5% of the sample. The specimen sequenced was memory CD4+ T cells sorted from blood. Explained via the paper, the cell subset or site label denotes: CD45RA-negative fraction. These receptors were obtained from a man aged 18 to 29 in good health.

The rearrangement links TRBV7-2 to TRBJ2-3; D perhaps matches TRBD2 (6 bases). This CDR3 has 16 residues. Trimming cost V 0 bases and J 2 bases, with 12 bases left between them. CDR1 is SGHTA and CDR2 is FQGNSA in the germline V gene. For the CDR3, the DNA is TGTGCCAGCAGCTTAGCAAGTCGGGGGACCACAGATACGCAGTATTTT. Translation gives CASSLASRGTTDTQYF.

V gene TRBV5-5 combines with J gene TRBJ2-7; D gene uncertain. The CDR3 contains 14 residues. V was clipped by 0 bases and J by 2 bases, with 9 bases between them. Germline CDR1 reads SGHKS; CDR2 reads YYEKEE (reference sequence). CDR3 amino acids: CASSLDQGTYEQYF. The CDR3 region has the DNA TGTGCCAGCAGCTTGGATCAAGGAACCTACGAGCAGTACTTC. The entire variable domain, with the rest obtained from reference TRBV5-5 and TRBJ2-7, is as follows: DAGVTQSPTHLIKTRGQQVTLRCSPISGHKSVSWYQQVLGQGPQFIFQYYEKEERGRGNFPDRFSARQFPNYSSELNVNALLLGDSALYLCASSLDQGTYEQYFGPGTRLTVT.

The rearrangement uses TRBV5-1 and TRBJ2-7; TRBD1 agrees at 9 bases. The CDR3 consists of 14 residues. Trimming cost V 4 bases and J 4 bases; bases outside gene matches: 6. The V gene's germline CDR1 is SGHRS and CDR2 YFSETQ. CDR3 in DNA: TGCGCCAGCAGCGTGGGGACAGGGACATACGAGCAGTACTTC. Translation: CASSVGTGTYEQYF.

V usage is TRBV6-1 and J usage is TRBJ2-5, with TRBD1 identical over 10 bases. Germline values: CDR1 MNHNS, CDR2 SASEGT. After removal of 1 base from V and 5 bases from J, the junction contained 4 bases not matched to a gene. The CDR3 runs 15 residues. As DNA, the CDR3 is TGTGCCAGCAGTGAAGGGGACAGGGGTGGCGAGACCCAGTACTTC. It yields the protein CASSEGDRGGETQYF.

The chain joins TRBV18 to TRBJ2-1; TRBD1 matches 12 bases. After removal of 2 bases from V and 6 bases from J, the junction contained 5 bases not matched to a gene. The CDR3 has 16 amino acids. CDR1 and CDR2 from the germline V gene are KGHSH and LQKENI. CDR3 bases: TGTGCCAGCTCACCAAGTGTGGGACAGGGGGCCAATGAGCAGTTCTTC. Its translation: CASSPSVGQGANEQFF.

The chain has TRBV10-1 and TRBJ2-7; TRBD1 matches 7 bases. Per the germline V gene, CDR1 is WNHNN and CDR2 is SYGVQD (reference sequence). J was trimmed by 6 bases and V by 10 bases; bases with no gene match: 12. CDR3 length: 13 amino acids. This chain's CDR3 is CATQIGAGGEQYF. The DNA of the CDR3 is TGCGCCACCCAGATCGGGGCAGGGGGCGAGCAGTACTTC.

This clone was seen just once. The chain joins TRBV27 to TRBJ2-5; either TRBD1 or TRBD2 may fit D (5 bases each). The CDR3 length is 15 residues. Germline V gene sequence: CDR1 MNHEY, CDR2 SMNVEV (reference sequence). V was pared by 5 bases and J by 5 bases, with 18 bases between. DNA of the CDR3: TGTGCCAGCAGTCCGTTGAGGGGCCCTCCCGAGACCCAGTACTTC. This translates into CASSPLRGPPETQYF.

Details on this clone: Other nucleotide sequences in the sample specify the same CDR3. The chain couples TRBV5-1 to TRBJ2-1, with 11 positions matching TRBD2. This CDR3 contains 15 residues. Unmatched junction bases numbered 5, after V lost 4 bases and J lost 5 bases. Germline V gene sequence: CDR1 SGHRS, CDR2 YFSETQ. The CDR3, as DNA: TGCGCCAGCAGCACTTTAGCGGGAGGGCACAATGAGCAGTTCTTC. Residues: CASSTLAGGHNEQFF.

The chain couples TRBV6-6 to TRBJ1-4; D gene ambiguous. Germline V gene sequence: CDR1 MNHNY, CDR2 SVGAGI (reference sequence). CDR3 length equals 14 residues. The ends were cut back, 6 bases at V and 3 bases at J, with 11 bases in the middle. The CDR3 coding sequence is TGTGCCAGCAGAGGAGAACTGGCTAATGAAAAACTGTTTTTT. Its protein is CASRGELANEKLFF.

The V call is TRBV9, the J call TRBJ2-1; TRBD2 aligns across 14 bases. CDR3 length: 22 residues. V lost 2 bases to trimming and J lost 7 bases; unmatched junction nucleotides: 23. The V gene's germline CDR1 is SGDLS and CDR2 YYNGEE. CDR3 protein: CASSVSLVETSGRAGLSNEQFF. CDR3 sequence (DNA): TGTGCCAGCAGCGTGAGTTTGGTAGAGACTAGCGGGAGGGCCGGTCTATCGAATGAGCAGTTCTTC.

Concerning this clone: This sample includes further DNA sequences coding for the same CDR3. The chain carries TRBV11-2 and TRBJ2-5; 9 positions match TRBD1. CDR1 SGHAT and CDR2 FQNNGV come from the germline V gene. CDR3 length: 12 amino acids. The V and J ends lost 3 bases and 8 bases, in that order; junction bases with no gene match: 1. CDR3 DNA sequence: TGTGCCAGCAGCTTGGACAGGGGTACCCAGTACTTC. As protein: CASSLDRGTQYF.

CDR3 loop: CASSPGRSGANVLTF. The CDR3 DNA reads as TGTGCCAGCAGCCCAGGGCGCTCTGGGGCCAACGTCCTGACTTTC. The chain has TRBV5-4 and TRBJ2-6; possibly TRBD1 for D (5 bases). CDR1 SGHNT and CDR2 YYREEE come from the germline V gene (reference sequence). Trimming removed 4 bases at V and 0 bases at J, with 8 bases between. The CDR3 is 15 residues long.

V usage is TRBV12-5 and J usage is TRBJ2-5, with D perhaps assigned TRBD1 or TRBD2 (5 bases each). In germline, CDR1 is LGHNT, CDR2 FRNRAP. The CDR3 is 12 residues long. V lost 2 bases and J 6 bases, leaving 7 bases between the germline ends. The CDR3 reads CASGLTGQTQYF. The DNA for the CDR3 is TGTGCTAGTGGTTTGACGGGGCAGACCCAGTACTTC.

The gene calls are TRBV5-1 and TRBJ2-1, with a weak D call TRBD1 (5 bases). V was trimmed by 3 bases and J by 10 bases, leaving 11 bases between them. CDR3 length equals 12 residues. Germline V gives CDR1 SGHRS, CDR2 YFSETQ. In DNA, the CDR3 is TGCGCCAGCAGCTCCCAGGGTTTCGAGCAGTTCTTC. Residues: CASSSQGFEQFF. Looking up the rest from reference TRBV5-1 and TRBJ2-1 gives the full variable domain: KAGVTQTPRYLIKTRGQQVTLSCSPISGHRSVSWYQQTPGQGLQFLFEYFSETQRNKGNFPGRFSGRQFSNSRSEMNVSTLELGDSALYLCASSSQGFEQFFGPGTRLTVL.

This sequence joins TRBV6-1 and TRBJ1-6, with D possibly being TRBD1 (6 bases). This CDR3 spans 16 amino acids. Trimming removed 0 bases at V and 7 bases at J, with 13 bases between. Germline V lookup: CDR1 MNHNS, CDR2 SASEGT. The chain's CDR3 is CASSEAKRGWNSPLHF. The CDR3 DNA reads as TGTGCCAGCAGTGAAGCGAAAAGGGGGTGGAATTCACCCCTCCACTTT.

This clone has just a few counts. DNA of the CDR3: TGTGCCAGCAAGCCAACGGGCTGGACCGGGGAGCTGTTTTTT. Protein sequence: CASKPTGWTGELFF. This chain uses TRBV7-2 with TRBJ2-2; D unresolved. V was pared by 7 bases and J by 5 bases, with 14 bases between. The CDR3 is 14 residues long. The germline V gene has CDR1 SGHTA and CDR2 FQGNSA.

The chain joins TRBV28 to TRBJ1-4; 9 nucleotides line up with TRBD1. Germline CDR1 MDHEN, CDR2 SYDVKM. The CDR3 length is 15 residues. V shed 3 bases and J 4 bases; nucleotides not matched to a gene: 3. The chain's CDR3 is CASSFRGQGNEKLFF. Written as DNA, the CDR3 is TGTGCCAGCAGTTTTCGGGGACAGGGTAATGAAAAACTGTTTTTT.

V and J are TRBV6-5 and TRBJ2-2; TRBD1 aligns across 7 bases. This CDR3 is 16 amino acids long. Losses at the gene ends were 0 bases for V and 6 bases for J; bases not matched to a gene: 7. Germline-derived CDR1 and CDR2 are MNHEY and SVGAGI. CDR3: CASSYSDREPAGELFF. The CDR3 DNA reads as TGTGCCAGCAGTTACTCAGACAGGGAGCCGGCCGGGGAGCTGTTTTTT.

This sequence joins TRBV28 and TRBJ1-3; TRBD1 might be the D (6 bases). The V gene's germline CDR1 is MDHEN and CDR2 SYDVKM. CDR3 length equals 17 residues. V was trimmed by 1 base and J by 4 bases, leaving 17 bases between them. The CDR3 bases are TGTGCCAGCAGTTTATACCAGGGGCGATCCCAAGGAAACACCATATATTTT. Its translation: CASSLYQGRSQGNTIYF.

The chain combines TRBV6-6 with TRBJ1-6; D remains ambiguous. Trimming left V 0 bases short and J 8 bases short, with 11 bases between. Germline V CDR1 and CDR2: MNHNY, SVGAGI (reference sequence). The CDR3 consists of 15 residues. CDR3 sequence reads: CASSYSNTVDSPLHF. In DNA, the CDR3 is TGTGCCAGCAGTTACTCGAACACGGTTGATTCACCCCTCCACTTT.